Following are 24 T cell receptor beta chains from one sample sequenced in a study of T cell responses to AZD1222 COVID-19 vaccine. The repertoire was sequenced with immunoSEQ multiplex PCR; TCRdb's copy has only in-frame clones and lacks some. The repertoire holds roughly 190,000 clones, 90% to 95% seen once, with over 1.5% in the top ten. The sequencing used peripheral blood, collected 28 days after the second AZD1222 dose. The receptor set was obtained from an adult who received the AZD1222 COVID-19 vaccine.

The J gene is TRBJ1-1, the V gene TRBV11-1; the D is unclear. The germline gives CDR1 SGHAT, CDR2 FQDESV (reference sequence). The CDR3 runs to 16 residues. The germline V and J ends were trimmed by 5 bases and 4 bases, with 20 bases remaining between them. The CDR3 loop reads CASSPLAATSITEAFF. The CDR3 DNA reads TGTGCCAGCAGCCCACTGGCAGCTACGAGCATCACTGAAGCTTTCTTT.

About this clone: One end of the junction does not line up with germline, which may come from a read error. The V and J genes are TRBV7-7 and TRBJ1-1; 10 nucleotides match TRBD1. Looked up from germline, CDR1 is SSHAT and CDR2 is FNYEAQ (reference sequence). CDR3 length: 15 amino acids. CDR3 sequence (DNA): TGTGCTAGCAGCTCAAGGGACAGGGGATTGACTGAAGCTTTCTTT. Protein product: CASSSRDRGLTEAFF.

V usage is TRBV18 and J usage is TRBJ2-7; 15 bases map to TRBD2. Germline-derived CDR1 and CDR2 are KGHSH and LQKENI. V gave up 5 bases and J gave up 2 bases; unmatched junction bases: 10. The CDR3 contains 18 residues. This chain's CDR3 is CASSTSGTSGGWPYEQYF. CDR3 bases: TGTGCCAGCTCAACGAGTGGGACTAGCGGGGGGTGGCCCTACGAGCAGTACTTC.

The V gene is TRBV3-1 (or the pseudogene TRBV3-2), the J gene TRBJ2-2, with D unclear. The CDR3 consists of 14 residues. Trimming took off 4 bases at V and 8 bases at J, with 14 bases between the two ends. CDR1 and CDR2 (germline): LGHDT, YNNKEL (reference sequence). The CDR3 protein is CASSLTYRPGELFF. DNA for the CDR3: TGTGCCAGCAGCCTAACTTATCGTCCGGGGGAGCTGTTTTTT.

The gene calls are TRBV14 and TRBJ2-7; D remains unclear. CDR3 size: 14 residues. In germline, CDR1 is SGHDN, CDR2 FVKESK. The V end was cut by 3 bases, the J end by 1 base, with 10 bases between. The CDR3 DNA sequence: TGTGCCAGCAGCCAGGACGGTCCGTCCTACGAGCAGTACTTC. This sequence encodes CASSQDGPSYEQYF.

The chain is built from TRBV12-5 and TRBJ1-1; no reliable D call. This CDR3 is built from 15 residues. Trimming pared 0 bases from V and 1 base from J, leaving 9 bases between. Germline loops: CDR1 LGHNT, CDR2 FRNRAP. The CDR3, as DNA: TGTGCTAGTGGTTTGGTTTACGGATCGAACACTGAAGCTTTCTTT. This codes for CASGLVYGSNTEAFF.

This clone appeared once. This chain links TRBV4-3 with TRBJ1-4, with D maybe TRBD1 (6 bases). Per germline, CDR1 LGHNA and CDR2 YSLEER. Between the trimmed V and J ends, which lost 0 bases and 5 bases, there was a span of 10 bases. CDR3 length equals 15 residues. DNA of the CDR3: TGCGCCAGCAGCCAAGAGAGACAGGAGAATGAAAAACTGTTTTTT. This gives the protein CASSQERQENEKLFF.

The chain is built from TRBV7-9 and TRBJ1-2, with a possible D match to TRBD1 (5 bases). The ends were cut back, 7 bases at V and 0 bases at J, with 12 bases in the middle. Germline V gene lookup returns CDR1 SEHNR and CDR2 FQNEAQ (reference sequence). CDR3 length: 14 amino acids. The CDR3 reads CASNRGEANYGYTF. The CDR3 DNA follows: TGTGCCAGCAACCGGGGCGAAGCTAACTATGGCTACACCTTC.

V is TRBV3-1 (or the pseudogene TRBV3-2) and J is TRBJ2-2; TRBD2 agrees at 10 bases. Trimming at V came to 2 bases and at J to 7 bases, leaving 7 bases not matched to a gene. The CDR3 has 16 residues. Germline CDR1 LGHDT, CDR2 YNNKEL (reference sequence). The DNA of the CDR3 is TGTGCCAGCAGCCAACCGGGACTAGCGAGGGGCGGGGAGCTGTTTTTT. Translation gives CASSQPGLARGGELFF.

The genes are TRBV6-5 and TRBJ2-7, with 10 positions matching TRBD1. This CDR3 spans 13 amino acids. Germline V gene lookup returns CDR1 MNHEY and CDR2 SVGAGI. V shed 4 bases, J shed 3 bases, and the junction held 0 bases outside the gene matches. In DNA, the CDR3 is TGTGCCAGCAGTTGGGACAGGGGCTACGAGCAGTACTTC. Amino acid sequence: CASSWDRGYEQYF.

The J gene is TRBJ2-3, the V gene TRBV18; the D call may be TRBD1 or TRBD2 (7 bases each). The germline V gene encodes CDR1 KGHSH and CDR2 LQKENI. The germline V and J ends were trimmed by 2 bases and 4 bases, with 16 bases remaining between them. This CDR3 is 16 amino acids long. CDR3 in amino acids: CASSPIETGRADTQYF. CDR3 DNA sequence: TGTGCCAGCTCACCAATCGAGACAGGGAGGGCAGATACGCAGTATTTT.

The chain couples TRBV9 to TRBJ1-1, with D possibly matching TRBD1 (5 bases). Germline values: CDR1 SGDLS, CDR2 YYNGEE. The CDR3 is 15 residues long. Trimming left V 4 bases short and J 3 bases short, with 16 bases between. CDR3 in DNA: TGTGCCAGCAGCCCTGCCCCGTCGGGGGACACTGAAGCTTTCTTT. Amino acid sequence: CASSPAPSGDTEAFF.

CDR3 coding DNA: TGTGCCAGCAGCCTCCAGGGGGTTTGGGACACCATATATTTT. It translates to CASSLQGVWDTIYF. The rearrangement links TRBV6-5 to TRBJ1-3; 7 bases match TRBD1. V gave up 6 bases and J gave up 8 bases; unmatched junction bases: 10. CDR1 MNHEY and CDR2 SVGAGI come from the germline V gene. This CDR3 comprises 14 residues.

This rearrangement joins TRBV12-2 to TRBJ2-7; the table's D gene call, TRBD1, was not cross checked with the DNA. TRBV12-2 counts as a pseudogene. The CDR3 length is 13 residues. The CDR3 nucleotides are TGTGCAAGTCGCCTGGACAGGGAATACGAGCAGTACTTC. Translated, it gives CASRLDREYEQYF.

This chain links TRBV7-3 with TRBJ1-1, with TRBD1 identical over 9 bases. With 0 bases clipped from V and 11 bases from J, the junction kept 4 bases outside the gene matches. CDR1 is SGHTA and CDR2 is FQGTGA in the germline V gene. This CDR3 contains 13 residues. CDR3 in amino acids: CASSLTRTGVAFF. The CDR3 coding sequence is TGTGCCAGCAGCTTAACCCGGACAGGGGTCGCTTTCTTT. Together with reference TRBV7-3 and TRBJ1-1, the CDR3 gives the full variable domain: GAGVSQTPSNKVTEKGKYVELRCDPISGHTALYWYRQSLGQGPEFLIYFQGTGAADDSGLPNDRFFAVRPEGSVSTLKIQRTERGDSAVYLCASSLTRTGVAFFGQGTRLTVV.

V and J are TRBV6-4 and TRBJ2-1, with D uncertain. Germline CDR1 reads MRHNA; CDR2 reads SNTAGT. This CDR3 comprises 14 residues. The V end was cut by 4 bases, the J end by 2 bases, with 9 bases between. The chain's CDR3 is CASSVSGPYNEQFF. CDR3 bases: TGTGCCAGCAGTGTCTCCGGGCCCTACAATGAGCAGTTCTTC.

The V and J genes are TRBV15 and TRBJ1-4; unclear D gene. Germline values: CDR1 LNHNV, CDR2 YYDKDF (reference sequence). V was shortened by 1 base and J by 1 base, with 7 bases between the two germline ends. This CDR3 is 15 amino acids long. The CDR3, as DNA: TGTGCCACCAGCAGAGTCTATGGAACTAATGAAAAACTGTTTTTT. It translates to CATSRVYGTNEKLFF.

This chain links TRBV29-1 with TRBJ2-7; D possibly matches TRBD1 or TRBD2 (5 bases each). V lost 7 bases to trimming and J lost 5 bases, with 18 bases between them. The CDR3 is made up of 13 amino acids. CDR1 SQVTM and CDR2 ANQGSEA come from the germline V gene. CDR3 DNA sequence: TGCAGCGCCCGGGACGCTGGAAAGGACGAGCAGTACTTC. Its protein is CSARDAGKDEQYF.

The chain joins TRBV19 to TRBJ2-7; D is unresolved. Per the germline V gene, CDR1 is LNHDA and CDR2 is SQIVND (reference sequence). V gave up 5 bases and J gave up 1 base, with 12 bases separating them. This CDR3 is built from 14 residues. The CDR3 DNA is TGTGCCAGTAGTGTACTGACCGATTCCTACGAGCAGTACTTC. This sequence encodes CASSVLTDSYEQYF. Combining the CDR3 with reference TRBV19 and TRBJ2-7 gives the whole variable domain DGGITQSPKYLFRKEGQNVTLSCEQNLNHDAMYWYRQDPGQGLRLIYYSQIVNDFQKGDIAEGYSVSREKKESFPLTVTSAQKNPTAFYLCASSVLTDSYEQYFGPGTRLTVT.

CDR3 nucleotides: TGTGCCAGCAGCGTAGGACAGGGGGCCTATGGCTACACCTTC. It codes for CASSVGQGAYGYTF. The chain has TRBV9 and TRBJ1-2; 10 nucleotides align to TRBD1. Germline V CDR1 and CDR2: SGDLS, YYNGEE. The trim removed 0 bases at V and 4 bases at J, leaving 0 bases unmatched. The CDR3 is 14 residues long.

The chain employs TRBV5-8 and TRBJ2-1; D is unresolved. The CDR3 runs 11 residues. From germline, CDR1 is SGHTS and CDR2 YDEGEE. The V end was cut by 4 bases, the J end by 10 bases, with 9 bases between. The CDR3 nucleotides are TGTGCCAGCAGCCCCCGAGTAGAGCAGTTCTTC. It specifies CASSPRVEQFF.

The V gene is TRBV11-2, the J gene TRBJ2-1; 8 nucleotides agree with TRBD2. This CDR3 comprises 16 residues. The germline CDR1 and CDR2 sequences are SGHAT and FQNNGV. V was pared by 4 bases and J by 6 bases, with 11 bases of the junction left unmatched. Here the CDR3 reads CASSSILAVASNEQFF. As DNA, the CDR3 is TGTGCCAGCAGCTCCATACTAGCGGTCGCGAGCAATGAGCAGTTCTTC.

The chain joins TRBV4-1 to TRBJ1-4; D is undetermined. The CDR3 sequence is 14 residues long. The germline V gene encodes CDR1 MGHRA and CDR2 YSYEKL. V lost 4 bases and J lost 8, with 14 bases in between. The CDR3, as DNA: TGCGCCAGCAGCCCCCCGGGGAAAGGAGAAAAACTGTTTTTT. This translates into CASSPPGKGEKLFF.

J is TRBJ1-2 and V is TRBV6-1; D may be TRBD1 (5 bases). V gave up 3 bases and J gave up 0 bases, with 14 bases separating them. The CDR3 loop spans 16 amino acids. The germline V gene has CDR1 MNHNS and CDR2 SASEGT. CDR3 sequence (DNA): TGTGCCAGCAGTGATTGGGGCCAAGCACCTAACTATGGCTACACCTTC. Translation: CASSDWGQAPNYGYTF.